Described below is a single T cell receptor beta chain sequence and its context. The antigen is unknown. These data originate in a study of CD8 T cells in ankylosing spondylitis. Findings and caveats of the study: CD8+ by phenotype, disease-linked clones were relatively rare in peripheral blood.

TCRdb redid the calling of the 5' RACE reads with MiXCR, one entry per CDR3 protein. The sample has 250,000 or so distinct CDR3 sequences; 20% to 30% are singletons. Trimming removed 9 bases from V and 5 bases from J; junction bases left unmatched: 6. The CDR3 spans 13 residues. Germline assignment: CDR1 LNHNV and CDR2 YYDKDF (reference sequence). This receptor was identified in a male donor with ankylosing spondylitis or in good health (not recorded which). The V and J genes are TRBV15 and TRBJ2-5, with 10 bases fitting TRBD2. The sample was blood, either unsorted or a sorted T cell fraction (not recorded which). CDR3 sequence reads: CATTEGLAETQYF. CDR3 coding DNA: TGTGCCACTACCGAGGGACTAGCGGAGACCCAGTACTTC.